This TCR beta chain was recorded in a study of CD8+ T cells in alopecia areata. Study-wide context: Tofacitinib was taken orally by treated patients, and the dose was 5 to 10 mg twice daily.

Overall study results and limits: Researchers report lesional scalp, most notably alopecia totalis/universalis, outstripped normal scalp in clonality. Patients shared TCRs less clearly than mice did, possibly for HLA-related reasons.

Punch biopsies of lesional scalp, plus peripheral blood, were taken from alopecia areata patients. Notes on this clone: What it recognizes is unknown.

Trimming removed 3 bases from V and 0 bases from J, with 10 bases in between. Germline V gene lookup returns CDR1 SGDLS and CDR2 YYNGEE. The CDR3 runs 15 residues. RNA was isolated and reverse transcribed to cDNA, the sequencing template. Profiling relied on immunoSEQ multiplex PCR, and the TCRdb table lists in-frame clones only, not all of them. This table holds 140,000 to 150,000 clones, more than 75% found once. The chain uses TRBV9 and TRBJ2-1; D tentatively fits TRBD1 or TRBD2 (6 bases each). Here the sequenced sample was CD8+ T cells sorted from blood, taken at week 0. This TCR came from a human donor with alopecia areata. The CDR3 DNA sequence: TGTGCCAGCAGCGAGGGGGGAAGCTCCTACAATGAGCAGTTCTTC. Translating gives CASSEGGSSYNEQFF.